This T cell receptor (beta chain) was sequenced for a study of cytomegalovirus exposure and HLA in healthy donors (dated by TCRdb to between 2016 and 2019). In the study overall: An earlier analysis of roughly 500 of the donors reported roughly 300 Gb of sequence data and 100 million to 130 million unique TCR beta sequences from approximately 180 million T cells. An early release covering about 600 HLA-typed donors comprised 300 to 350 gigabases of sequencing data and around 80 million unique TCR sequences. All discovery cohort repertoires had been generated on a single sequencing platform. Besides the first cohort of approximately 710 subjects, a separate validation cohort made up of 120 different subjects was used. A later genetic analysis used genome-wide SNP genotypes for about 60% of the roughly 700 donors, treating that subset as a discovery cohort. Among 300 to 500 genotyped donors of the cohort, an average of around 250,000 unique TCR beta nucleotide sequences was sequenced per donor, of which about 19% were non-productive. Of the roughly 400 genotyped donors, approximately 82% fell in the genetic ancestry cluster associated with self-reported Caucasian donors. In a later analysis, previously published TCR beta repertoires from some 640 donors were re-analyzed and high-resolution HLA genotyping was added so that TCR occurrence patterns could be studied. The study profiled the T cell repertoires of more than 500 subjects by immunosequencing and related them to cytomegalovirus serostatus. The number of donors typed differed by locus, with about 629-640 for A, B, C, DRB1 and DQB1, around 520 for DQA1, approximately 580 for DPA1, and some 440 for DPB1. To decide whether each TCR beta V gene segment behaved as functional or pseudogenic, an earlier analysis of some 540 of the donors relied on high-throughput TCR beta sequencing. The later analysis used no new phenotypic data to find candidate immune exposures, relying instead on TCR beta sequences and their occurrence across donors. Both class I and class II loci were covered by HLA typing, at four-digit resolution. The aim of the study was to test whether cataloging public T cell receptors could identify signatures of past pathogen exposure. A few DR-DQ haplotypes were treated as single units for association and clustering because of strong linkage in the cohort. To predict cytomegalovirus infection status, the study brought together high-throughput TCR immunosequencing, statistical association of individual TCRs with disease status, and machine learning. Donor age, sex, ethnicity and CMV serostatus were compiled together with the repertoire data. Findings and caveats that apply to the study as a whole: Three of the identified cytomegalovirus-associated TCR beta chains were confirmed in vitro to be specific for cytomegalovirus antigens. A later analysis associated roughly 17,000 TCR beta sequences with specific HLA alleles at a false discovery rate of 0.05. In an earlier analysis of around 600 of the donors, most TCR beta V segments were observed in productive rearrangements about 87% or about 30% of the time, broadly matching IMGT annotations. Linkage disequilibrium might explain the correlated functional status among segregating V segments, but an unknown experimental factor could not be excluded. CMV serostatus was the only immune exposure information available for the cohort. According to a later analysis, TCR association rates differed among HLA loci, with DRB1 alleles showing the most associated TCRs and HLA-C alleles showing the fewest. It was suggested by the authors that the approach could potentially be generalized to other disease states and immunological phenotypes. Roughly uniform sequencing depth across donors was assumed in presence/absence analyses, although this assumption may not hold. Most CMV-associated TCR beta chains appeared to be HLA-restricted in a later analysis, and the HLA associations seemed to be driven largely by CMV exposure. The cohort was sequenced for TCR beta chains only, and without alpha or paired-chain data the features that could be detected were limited. A later analysis found that HLA-associated TCR beta chains were more clonally expanded and had lower generation probabilities than equally common non-associated chains. Because counts were too low, around 17 rarely observed V segments, including chromosome 9 orphons, were left out of the earlier analysis of 587 of the donors. When HLA alleles, especially DR and DQ, strongly co-occurred, attributing TCR associations to individual alleles was difficult. According to a later genetic analysis, donors in an Asian-associated ancestry cluster had fewer N-insertions in productive TCRs than the roughly 670-donor mean. A further reported finding was that TCR beta sequences accurately predicted the HLA-A and HLA-B alleles for most subjects in the first cohort. Several of the top co-occurrence clusters appeared to be linked to parvovirus B19, influenza, CMV and Epstein-Barr virus, according to a later analysis. Because the 87-base-pair reads could not distinguish some IMGT-functional V segments, including TRBV6-2 and TRBV6-3, those segments were excluded. Because some donors lacked HLA typing at each locus, the association tests relied only on the typed subset. The study gave a list of 150 to 200 TCR beta chains associated with cytomegalovirus. A later genetic analysis associated a missense DCLRE1C variant with V-gene and J-gene trimming of TCR beta chains, and an independent cohort replicated the association. A cluster of highly shared sequence variants was judged likely to be a technical artifact of the sequencing pipeline. The classifier was reported to diagnose cytomegalovirus status with high specificity and sensitivity in both the original and validation cohorts. Most TCR sequences were observed very rarely across donors, whereas some public TCRs were present in many individuals.

In total, about 650 healthy bone marrow donors made up the cohort. Cohort members were all nominally healthy when sampled, although unrecorded immune exposures were likely present. The donor tested CMV seropositive, placing the donor among the approximately 310 seropositive members of the cohort. Each donor provided a peripheral blood sample, and peripheral blood mononuclear cells were used for TCR beta sequencing. Genomic DNA extraction from the blood cell samples was performed with the Qiagen DNeasy Blood Extraction Kit. There are 14 amino acids in the CDR3, from cysteine to phenylalanine inclusive. Only the CDR3 DNA is retained, 42 bases long and in frame from the first base. Unmatched junction bases come to 9, with V trimmed by 6 bases and J by 5 bases. CDR1 and CDR2 were assigned from the germline V gene (reference sequence) as WNHNN and SYGVQD. Of note for this clone: The antigen it recognizes is unknown. Base qualities are not provided; no much larger clone lies one nucleotide away.

The library came from the immunoSEQ multiplex PCR assay. For the multiplex PCR, a mixture combining 60 forward primers for TCR Vbeta segments and 13 reverse primers for TCR Jbeta segments was used. The CDR3 region of rearranged TCR beta genes was amplified from genomic DNA with a multiplex PCR assay. On the Illumina HiSeq System, the amplified TCR beta libraries were sequenced as 87-base-pair reads. For the original study's pipeline: A later analysis counted tens of millions of unique TCR beta chains across the 650 to 800 repertoires, and some 12 million of these chains were shared by at least two donors. Raw reads were error-corrected and collapsed into unique sequences with a nearest-neighbor algorithm that merged closely related sequences to remove PCR and sequencing errors. Alignment of CDR3 sequences to IMGT reference sequences was used to assign V, D and J gene segments. Each retained sequence needed at least a six-nucleotide match to both a V gene segment and a J gene segment. A rearrangement counted as productive if the CDR3 had no stop codons and remained in frame with V and J, and every other rearrangement counted as non-productive. Following IMGT convention, CDR3 was defined as the stretch from the second conserved V-encoded cysteine up to the conserved J-encoded phenylalanine. Sequences without an unambiguous match to a single V gene segment were excluded from the earlier analysis of almost 600 of the donors. In an earlier analysis of more than 500 of the donors, a V segment was called functional when productive rearrangements were above 56.7%, and segregating when the standard deviation between donors exceeded 5%. A statistical classification framework was built for diagnosing cytomegalovirus status from the catalog of TCR beta chain sequences. In a later analysis, TCR nucleotide sequences were compared against IMGT/GENE-DB human TR gene sequences so that V and J genes could be assigned. In a later analysis, CDR3 sequences and most-parsimonious VDJ recombination scenarios were assigned using the TCRdist pipeline. In a later analysis, each TCR beta chain was defined by its CDR3 amino acid sequence together with its V-gene family, and reads without a unique V-gene family were excluded. In a later analysis, nearly 600 highly shared, low-generation-probability nucleotide sequences were removed to address suspected cross-contamination and a sequencing artifact. For each public chain, a later analysis derived a clonal expansion index from normalized ranks of inferred template counts within each repertoire. In a later analysis, generation probabilities were computed with a VDJ recombination model fitted to out-of-frame rearrangements, and the resulting probabilities were checked against IGoR. In a later analysis, TCR-TCR, TCR-HLA and TCR-CMV co-occurrence was scored with hypergeometric tests, and a repertoire-size bias correction was applied to TCR pairs. In a later analysis, false discovery rates were estimated by permuting HLA or CMV assignments 20 times. In a later analysis, co-occurring TCRs were grouped using DBSCAN, and TCRdist sequence similarity was added for clustering within HLA-allele-positive subsets. Repertoires with fewer than 30,000 or more than 120,000 public chains were left out of co-occurrence clustering, as were five repertoires with anomalous nucleotide sharing. TCRdb took over this immuneACCESS table, retaining in-frame rearrangements with V and J assigned. Such tables are incomplete; in checked studies, under half of the missing clones stem from an unresolved V gene, and the remainder is unexplained. That table furnishes V, J and clone size, whereas the DNA furnished D and trimming. Recorded for this sample are tens of thousands of clones; more than 70% of them occurred a single time. The top ten clones comprise 12% of the sample.

Specimen: PBMCs. The TCR sequence derives from a woman aged 40-49 years in good health and CMV-seropositive. The chain is encoded by TRBV10-1 joined to TRBJ2-7, with 8 junctional bases fitting TRBD1. The DNA sequence is TGCGCCAGCAGCACTATGACAGGGGTCAACGAGCAGTACTTC. Its translation is CASSTMTGVNEQYF.